These T cell receptor beta chains were read from a single sample in a study of neoadjuvant anti-PD-1 for oral cavity cancer. Libraries were prepared by immunoSEQ multiplex PCR; TCRdb keeps only in-frame clonotypes and omits some of them. Of more than 50,000 clones detected, 79% appear once; the ten largest clones hold 2.6%. The sample was PBMCs, taken before nivolumab (anti-PD-1) treatment. The receptors stem from a person between 40 and 85 years old with oral cavity squamous cell carcinoma. Both conserved end residues are trimmed from each CDR3.

V gene: TRBV5-1
J gene: TRBJ2-1
CDR3 protein: ASSWTSGTGNEQF

V gene: TRBV7-9
J gene: TRBJ2-1
CDR3 protein: ASRQSGGRQNEQF

V gene: TRBV5-4
J gene: TRBJ1-5
CDR3 protein: ASSADSGGNQPQH

V gene: TRBV5-1
J gene: TRBJ2-2
CDR3 protein: ASSSLLSRGGTGELF

V gene: TRBV5-4
J gene: TRBJ1-1
CDR3 protein: ASRSTGSSNEAF

V gene: TRBV28
J gene: TRBJ1-3
CDR3 protein: ASSLIRHSGNTIY

V gene: TRBV28
J gene: TRBJ2-1
CDR3 protein: ASSPRTASTIEQF

V gene: TRBV5-1
J gene: TRBJ2-1
CDR3 protein: ASTLAGGNNEQF

V gene: TRBV15
J gene: TRBJ2-7
CDR3 protein: ATSRDFYEQY

V gene: TRBV25-1
J gene: TRBJ2-1
CDR3 protein: ASSESGLAGTYNEQF

V gene: TRBV30
J gene: TRBJ2-1
CDR3 protein: AWTPFYNEQF

V gene: TRBV7-8
J gene: TRBJ2-7
CDR3 protein: ASSPRLAGGRSSYEQY

V gene: TRBV6-6
J gene: TRBJ1-1
CDR3 protein: ASSYSGGRDTEAF

V gene: TRBV4-2
J gene: TRBJ2-3
CDR3 protein: ASSQDPHVPSTDTQY

V gene: TRBV29-1
J gene: TRBJ1-1
CDR3 protein: SVAPGRPEAF

V gene: TRBV6-1
J gene: TRBJ2-2
CDR3 protein: ASSGRQGTGELF